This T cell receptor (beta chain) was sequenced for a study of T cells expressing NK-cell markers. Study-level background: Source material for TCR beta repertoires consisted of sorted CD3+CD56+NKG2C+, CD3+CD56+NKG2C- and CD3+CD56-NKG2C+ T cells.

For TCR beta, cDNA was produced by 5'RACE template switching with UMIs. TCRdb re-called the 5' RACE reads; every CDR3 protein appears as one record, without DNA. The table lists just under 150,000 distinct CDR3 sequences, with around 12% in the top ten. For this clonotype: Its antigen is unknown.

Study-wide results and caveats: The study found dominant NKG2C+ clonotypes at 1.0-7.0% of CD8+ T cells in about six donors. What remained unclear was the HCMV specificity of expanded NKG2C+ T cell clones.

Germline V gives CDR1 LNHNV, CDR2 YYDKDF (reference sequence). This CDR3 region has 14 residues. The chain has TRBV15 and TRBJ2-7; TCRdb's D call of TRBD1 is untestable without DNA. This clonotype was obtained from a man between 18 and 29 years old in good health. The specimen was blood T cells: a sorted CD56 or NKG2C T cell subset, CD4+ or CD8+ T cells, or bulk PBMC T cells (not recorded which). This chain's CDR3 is CATSPRPTSYEQYF.